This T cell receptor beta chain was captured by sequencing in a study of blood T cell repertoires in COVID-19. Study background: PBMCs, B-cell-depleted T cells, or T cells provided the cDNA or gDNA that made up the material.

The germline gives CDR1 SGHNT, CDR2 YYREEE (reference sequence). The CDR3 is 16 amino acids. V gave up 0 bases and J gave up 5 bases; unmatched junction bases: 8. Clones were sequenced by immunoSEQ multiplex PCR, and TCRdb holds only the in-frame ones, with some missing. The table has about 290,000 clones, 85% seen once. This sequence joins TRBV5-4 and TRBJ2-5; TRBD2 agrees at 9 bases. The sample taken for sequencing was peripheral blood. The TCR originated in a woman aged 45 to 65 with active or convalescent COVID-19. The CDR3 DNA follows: TGTGCCAGCAGCTTGGGCGGTAGCGGGGGCGGGGAGACCCAGTACTTC. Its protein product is CASSLGGSGGGETQYF.